The TCR beta chain described here comes from a study of blood T cell repertoires in COVID-19 (dated by TCRdb to between 2020 and 2021). A note on the overall study: Collaborator samples came from the United States, Italy and Spain and covered acute and convalescent phases of COVID-19. The material from the prospective study consisted of cDNA or gDNA derived from T cells, B-cell-depleted T cells, or PBMCs. Samples came from the ongoing ImmuneRACE study (first 160 participants) plus 1,254 subjects from 6 global collaborators. The dataset comprised deeply sampled blood TCRbeta repertoires from subjects exposed to, actively infected with, or recovered from COVID-19. Where HLA class I and class II types were available, the types were taken from metadata supplied by the sample provider, not from assay-based typing. The sample metadata nearly always contained a de-identified subject ID, COVID-19 status, age in years and sex. The repertoires were released in a freely available public database meant as a resource for research on the immune response to SARS-CoV-2.

V loses 10 bases at its end and J loses 4 bases; junction bases beyond the gene matches: 9. Reading from cysteine to phenylalanine, the CDR3 counts 14 amino acids. The DNA shown is the 42-base CDR3, in frame from base 1. CDR1 and CDR2, per the germline V gene, are ENHRY and SYGVKD. As regards this clone: No antigen is known for it. No much larger clone exists at a distance of one base, and base qualities are not known.

The immunoSEQ Assay, a bias-controlled multiplex PCR, was used to amplify TCRbeta CDR3 regions from genomic DNA. From the authors' description of their analysis: Nucleated cell counts per sample were estimated from amplification of reference gene primers within the assay. To quantify the absolute abundance of each unique TCRbeta CDR3 rearrangement, sequence reads were collapsed and filtered. Productive Simpson clonality was computed per sample as the square root of Simpson's diversity index over productive rearrangements. This immuneACCESS table, as held by TCRdb, lists in-frame sequences with V and J called but not all clones. Of the missing ones, under half trace to an unresolved V gene in checked studies; the others have no known cause. V and J calls and clone size follow that table, whereas D and trimming were derived from the DNA. A total of 60,000 to 80,000 clones appear in this sample, around 89% of them only once. The biggest ten clones account for 15% to 20% of the sample.

What the authors observed across the whole study: The quantity of clinical and demographic metadata differed by source and by participant and was supplied without curation.

At one collaborating source in Seattle, patients were enrolled during active infection and were followed longitudinally through the course of disease. The collaborating institutions used their own protocols to collect whole blood in K2EDTA tubes. For TCRbeta analysis, collaborators shipped samples in one of three forms: frozen whole blood, isolated PBMCs, or DNA extracted from either of those sample types. Sequenced: peripheral blood. The TCR was taken from a woman aged 55-69 years with COVID-19, enrolled during active disease. The chain links TRBV10-3 with TRBJ2-7; a stretch of 11 junction bases matches TRBD2. The base sequence is TGTGCCACGAAGACTAGCGGGAATCTTTACGAGCAGTACTTC. Its translation is CATKTSGNLYEQYF.